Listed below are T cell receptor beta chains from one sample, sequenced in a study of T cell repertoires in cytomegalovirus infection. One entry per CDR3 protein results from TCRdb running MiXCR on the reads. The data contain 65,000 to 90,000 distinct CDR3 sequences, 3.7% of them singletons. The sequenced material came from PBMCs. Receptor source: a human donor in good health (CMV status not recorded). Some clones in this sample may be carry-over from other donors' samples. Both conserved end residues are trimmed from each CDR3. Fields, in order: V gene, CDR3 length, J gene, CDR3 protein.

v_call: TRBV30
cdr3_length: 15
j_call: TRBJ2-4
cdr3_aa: AWSAVQPNIARDIQY

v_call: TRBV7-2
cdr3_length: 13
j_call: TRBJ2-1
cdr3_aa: ASSLATGSYNEQF

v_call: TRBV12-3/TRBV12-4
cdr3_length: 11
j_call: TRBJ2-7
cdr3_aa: ASSLKGIRSQY

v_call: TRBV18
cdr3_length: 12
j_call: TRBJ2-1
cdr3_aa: ASSLDRVRNEQF

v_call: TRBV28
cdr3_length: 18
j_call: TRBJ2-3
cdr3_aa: ASSFSGLAGGEGFGDTQY

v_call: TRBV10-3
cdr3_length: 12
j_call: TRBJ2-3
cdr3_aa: ATDTQGGGDTQY

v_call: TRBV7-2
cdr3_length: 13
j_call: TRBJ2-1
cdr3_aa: ASSSGTSRSNEQF

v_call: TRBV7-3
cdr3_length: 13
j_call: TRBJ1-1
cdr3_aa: ASSLTGQVNTEAF

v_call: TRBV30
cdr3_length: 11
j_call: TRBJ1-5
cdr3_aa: AWSVRENQPQH

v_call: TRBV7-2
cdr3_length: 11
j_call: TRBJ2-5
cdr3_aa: ASSYRFQETQY

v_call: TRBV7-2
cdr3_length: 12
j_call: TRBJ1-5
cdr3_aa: ASSLTGGTQPQH

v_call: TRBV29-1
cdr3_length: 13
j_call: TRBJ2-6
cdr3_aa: SVETGGGGANVLT

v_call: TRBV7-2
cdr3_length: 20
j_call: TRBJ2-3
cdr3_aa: ASSLGGFRLAGDFSSTDTQY

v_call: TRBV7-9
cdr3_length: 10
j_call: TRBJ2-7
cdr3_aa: ASSGTAGEQY

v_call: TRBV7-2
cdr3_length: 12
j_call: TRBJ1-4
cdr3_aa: ASRLDRGGGKLF

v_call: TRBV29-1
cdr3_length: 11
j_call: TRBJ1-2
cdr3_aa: SVETGLFYGYT

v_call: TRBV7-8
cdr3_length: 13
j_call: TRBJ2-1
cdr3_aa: ASSLLAAPYNEQF

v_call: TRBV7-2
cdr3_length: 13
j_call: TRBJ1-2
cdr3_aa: ASSLGGGESYGYT

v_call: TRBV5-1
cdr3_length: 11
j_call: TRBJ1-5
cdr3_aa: ASSSGQGDPQH

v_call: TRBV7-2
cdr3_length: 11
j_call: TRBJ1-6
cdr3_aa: ASSWRGDSPLH

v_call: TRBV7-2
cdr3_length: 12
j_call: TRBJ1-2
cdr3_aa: ASSFGGQGYGYT

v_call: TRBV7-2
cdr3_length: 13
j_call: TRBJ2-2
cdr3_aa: ASSKGTRRAGELF

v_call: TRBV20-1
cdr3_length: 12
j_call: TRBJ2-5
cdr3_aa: SATRYREQETQY

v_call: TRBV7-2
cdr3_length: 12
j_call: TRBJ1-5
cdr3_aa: ANTKKASNQPQH

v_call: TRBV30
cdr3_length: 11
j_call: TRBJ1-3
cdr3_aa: ACGRGGGNTIY

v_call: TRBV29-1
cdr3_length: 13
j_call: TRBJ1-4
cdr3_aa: SVKTSGRTNEKLF

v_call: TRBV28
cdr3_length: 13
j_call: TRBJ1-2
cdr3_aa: ASSRQETGVGGYT

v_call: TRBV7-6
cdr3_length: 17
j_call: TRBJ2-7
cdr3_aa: ASSLRHTTSRDSLDEQY

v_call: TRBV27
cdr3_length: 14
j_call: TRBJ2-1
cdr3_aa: ASSSNRGQTVDEQF

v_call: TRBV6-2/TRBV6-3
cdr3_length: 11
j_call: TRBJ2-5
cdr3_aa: ASSYPIMKTQY

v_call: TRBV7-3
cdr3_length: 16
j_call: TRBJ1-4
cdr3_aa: ASSLLRDRGPSHEKLF

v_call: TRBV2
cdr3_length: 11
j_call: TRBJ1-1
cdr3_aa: ASTPEVGTEAF

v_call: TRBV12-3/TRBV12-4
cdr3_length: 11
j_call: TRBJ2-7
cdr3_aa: ASSLTRAYEQY

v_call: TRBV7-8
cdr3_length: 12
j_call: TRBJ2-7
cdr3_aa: ASSKGVSSYEQY

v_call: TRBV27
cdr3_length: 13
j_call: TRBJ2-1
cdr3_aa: ASSLSGGAYNEQF

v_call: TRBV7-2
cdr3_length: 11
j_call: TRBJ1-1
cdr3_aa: ASSAQGKEEAF

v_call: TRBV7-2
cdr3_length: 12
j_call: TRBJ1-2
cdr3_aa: AIGGQLANYGYT

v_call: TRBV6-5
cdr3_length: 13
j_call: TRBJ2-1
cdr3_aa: ASSYAGGSQGEQF

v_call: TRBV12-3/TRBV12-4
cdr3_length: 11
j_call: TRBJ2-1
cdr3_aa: ASSSLEGLGQF

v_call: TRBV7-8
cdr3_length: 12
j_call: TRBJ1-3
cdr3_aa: ASSLAGVGNTIY

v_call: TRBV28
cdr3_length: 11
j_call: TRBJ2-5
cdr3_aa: ASNRGDEETQY

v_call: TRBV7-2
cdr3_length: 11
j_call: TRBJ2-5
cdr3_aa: ASSSGPRETQY

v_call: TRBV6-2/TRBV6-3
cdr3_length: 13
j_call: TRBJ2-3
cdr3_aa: ASSPRRGATDTQY

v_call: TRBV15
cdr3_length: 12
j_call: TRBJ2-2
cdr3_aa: ATSSWVATGELF

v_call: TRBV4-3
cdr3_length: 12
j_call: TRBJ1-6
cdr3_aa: ASSQRGYNSPLH

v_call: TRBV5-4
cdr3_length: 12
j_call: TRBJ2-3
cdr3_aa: ASSFGLAADTQY

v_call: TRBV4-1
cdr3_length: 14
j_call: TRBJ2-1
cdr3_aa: ASSQGPGQVIREQF

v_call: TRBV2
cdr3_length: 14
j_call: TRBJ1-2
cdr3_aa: ASGRQGARTLYGYT

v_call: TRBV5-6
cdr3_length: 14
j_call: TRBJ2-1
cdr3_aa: ASSWETTTLYNEQF

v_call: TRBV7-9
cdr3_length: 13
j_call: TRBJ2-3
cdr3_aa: ASRRGQGSTDTQY

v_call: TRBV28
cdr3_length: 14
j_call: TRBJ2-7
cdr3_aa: ASSLTSLAGGYEQY

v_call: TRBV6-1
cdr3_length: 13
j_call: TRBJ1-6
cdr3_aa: ASVLNPGRNSPLH

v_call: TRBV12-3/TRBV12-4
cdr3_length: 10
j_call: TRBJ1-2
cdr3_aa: ASSLVGRVHT

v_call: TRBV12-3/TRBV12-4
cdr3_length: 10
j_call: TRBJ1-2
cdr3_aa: ASSSEGYGYT

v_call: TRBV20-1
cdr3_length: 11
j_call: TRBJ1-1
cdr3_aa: SAYTRSNTEAF

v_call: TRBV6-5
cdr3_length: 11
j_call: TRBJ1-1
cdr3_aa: ASSYTEGTEAF

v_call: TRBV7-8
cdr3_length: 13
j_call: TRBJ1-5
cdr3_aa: ASSSRQALNQPQH